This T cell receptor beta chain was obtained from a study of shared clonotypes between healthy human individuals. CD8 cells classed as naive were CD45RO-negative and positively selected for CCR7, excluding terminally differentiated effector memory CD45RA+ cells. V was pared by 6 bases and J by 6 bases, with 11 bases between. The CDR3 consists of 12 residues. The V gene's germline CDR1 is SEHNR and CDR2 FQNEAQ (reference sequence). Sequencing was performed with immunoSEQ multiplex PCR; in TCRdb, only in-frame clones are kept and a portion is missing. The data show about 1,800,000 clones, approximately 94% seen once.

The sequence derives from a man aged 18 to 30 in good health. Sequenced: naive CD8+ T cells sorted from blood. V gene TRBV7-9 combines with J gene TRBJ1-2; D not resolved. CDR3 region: CASSSGPDGYTF. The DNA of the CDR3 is TGTGCCAGCAGTTCCGGGCCAGATGGCTACACCTTC.